A selection of T cell receptor beta chains follows, all from one sample in a study of blood T cell repertoires in COVID-19. Clones were sequenced by immunoSEQ multiplex PCR, and TCRdb holds only the in-frame ones, with some missing. The sample contains 200,000 to 250,000 clones, about four fifths of which appear only once. The material sequenced was PBMCs or T cells enriched from blood (not recorded which). Source of these receptors: a man aged 55-75 years who had recovered from COVID-19. CDR3s include the opening cysteine and the closing phenylalanine or tryptophan. Fields, in order: CDR3 DNA, CDR3 protein, V gene, J gene, clone size, D gene. A D gene is named only where the DNA matches it firmly. Only some rows state a clone size, as once, few, many or a class for expanded clones.

TGTGCCAGCAGCCCCCAGCGGGGGCTATCCACAGATACGCAGTATTTT	CASSPQRGLSTDTQYF	TRBV3-1/TRBV3-2	TRBJ2-3	once	TRBD2
TGTGCCAGCAGCTTAGACCGGGGGGGCATCCTGTACTTC	CASSLDRGGILYF	TRBV7-2	TRBJ2-7	NA	TRBD2
TGCAGCGCCGCCTGGGACAGAAGGTTCGAGCAGTACTTC	CSAAWDRRFEQYF	TRBV29-1	TRBJ2-7	NA	TRBD1
TGTGCCAGCAGTGAAGGAGCGAGTTATGGCTACACCTTC	CASSEGASYGYTF	TRBV25-1	TRBJ1-2	NA	NA
TGCGCCAGCAGCCAAGATTTCGGGGAAAGGGGAAACACCATATATTTT	CASSQDFGERGNTIYF	TRBV4-3	TRBJ1-3	NA	NA
TGTGCCAGCAGCCGACGGACCGGGGGGGACGAGACCCAGTACTTC	CASSRRTGGDETQYF	TRBV7-9	TRBJ2-5	NA	TRBD2
TGTGCCAGCAGTAAGGACAGGGTCGGTGAAGCTTTCTTT	CASSKDRVGEAFF	TRBV7-2	TRBJ1-1	NA	TRBD1
TGCAGTGCTAGTACTATAGACCGACAGAATGAAGCTTTCTTT	CSASTIDRQNEAFF	TRBV20-1	TRBJ1-1	NA	NA
TGTGCCAGCAGCTTGGGACAGGGCCAAGAGACCCAGTACTTC	CASSLGQGQETQYF	TRBV5-6	TRBJ2-5	NA	TRBD1
TGTGCCATCAGTGGCAGGGGCACTGAAGCTTTCTTT	CAISGRGTEAFF	TRBV10-3	TRBJ1-1	NA	NA
TGTGCCTGGGTACCCTATCCGGGCGGAGGTAACACTGAAGCTTTCTTT	CAWVPYPGGGNTEAFF	TRBV30	TRBJ1-1	once	NA
TGTGCCAGCAGTCCCCTACCGAACAGGAACACTGAAGCTTTCTTT	CASSPLPNRNTEAFF	TRBV6-5	TRBJ1-1	NA	NA
TGTGCCAGCAGCGTAGGTCCCGCAGGCGCCTACGAGCAGTACTTC	CASSVGPAGAYEQYF	TRBV9	TRBJ2-7	NA	NA
TGTGCCAGCAGCGCCTCCAGGGAAGCGTATGAAAAACTGTTTTTT	CASSASREAYEKLFF	TRBV5-8	TRBJ1-4	NA	NA
TGTGCCAGCAGAAAGGGAGGCCTCTTCACAGATACGCAGTATTTT	CASRKGGLFTDTQYF	TRBV6-4	TRBJ2-3	few	NA
TGTGCCAGTGCTCTTAAACAGGGCGAGCAGTACTTC	CASALKQGEQYF	TRBV19	TRBJ2-7	NA	NA
TGTGCCAGCAGCGTCGGGGGTTCACCCCTCCACTTT	CASSVGGSPLHF	TRBV11-2	TRBJ1-6	NA	NA
TGTGCCAGTAGTATTATCCCGGGACAGGGAAACACTGAAGCTTTCTTT	CASSIIPGQGNTEAFF	TRBV19	TRBJ1-1	NA	TRBD1
TGTGCCAGCAGCCAGAGTCTCGGTGCAACTAATGAAAAACTGTTTTTT	CASSQSLGATNEKLFF	TRBV4-2	TRBJ1-4	NA	NA
TGTGCCATCAGTGAGTGGGGACAGGGGCCATCACCCCTCCACTTT	CAISEWGQGPSPLHF	TRBV10-3	TRBJ1-6	NA	TRBD1
TGCGCCAGCAGCCAAGAGGTTACAGGGGGGACACCCCTCCACTTT	CASSQEVTGGTPLHF	TRBV4-3	TRBJ1-6	once	TRBD1
TGTGCCAGCAGCTTCACAGGACAGTACGGAAACACCATATATTTT	CASSFTGQYGNTIYF	TRBV11-3	TRBJ1-3	NA	NA
TGTGCCAGCAGCCTGGGGGCGGCTAATGAAAAACTGTTTTTT	CASSLGAANEKLFF	TRBV2	TRBJ1-4	NA	NA
TGCGCCAGCAGCCAAGACCCGGACGCGGGGATCTATGGCTACACCTTC	CASSQDPDAGIYGYTF	TRBV4-3	TRBJ1-2	NA	NA
TGTGCCAGCAGCTTTGAGGGTAATTCACCCCTCCACTTT	CASSFEGNSPLHF	TRBV7-6	TRBJ1-6	NA	NA
TGCGCCAGCAGCTTACGACAGGGTATTCACGAGCAGTACTTC	CASSLRQGIHEQYF	TRBV5-1	TRBJ2-7	few	TRBD1
TGTGCCAGCAGCTTGGACAGGGGAGATGAGCAGTTCTTC	CASSLDRGDEQFF	TRBV5-8	TRBJ2-1	once	TRBD1
TGTGCCAGCAGTGTACAACAGGGGGCTGATGGCTACACCTTC	CASSVQQGADGYTF	TRBV2	TRBJ1-2	NA	TRBD1
TGCGCCAGCAGCCACCTGGACAGGCCTTCACCCCTCCACTTT	CASSHLDRPSPLHF	TRBV4-1	TRBJ1-6	NA	TRBD1
TGCGCCAGCAGCCCCACAGGGGACATCTATGGCTACACCTTC	CASSPTGDIYGYTF	TRBV5-1	TRBJ1-2	NA	TRBD1
TGTGCCAGCAGCCAGGACAGGGTCAATGAGCAGTTCTTC	CASSQDRVNEQFF	TRBV3-1/TRBV3-2	TRBJ2-1	few	TRBD1
TGTGCCTGGAGTGTCCATCTCATCAGTAGCGGGGTCACAGATACGCAGTATTTT	CAWSVHLISSGVTDTQYF	TRBV30	TRBJ2-3	NA	TRBD2
TGCGCCAGCAGCCGGGGCGGCGGGGGTATCACAGATACGCAGTATTTT	CASSRGGGGITDTQYF	TRBV4-3	TRBJ2-3	once	TRBD2
TGCGCCAGCAGGGACAGGTTTAGCAATCAGCCCCAGCATTTT	CASRDRFSNQPQHF	TRBV23-1	TRBJ1-5	NA	TRBD1
TGTGCCAGCTCACCTGGTCACCTACTCTATGGCTACACCTTC	CASSPGHLLYGYTF	TRBV18	TRBJ1-2	NA	NA
TGCGCCAGCAGCTCGGGACAGGGGGGTGTTTATAGTGGAAACACCATATATTTT	CASSSGQGGVYSGNTIYF	TRBV5-1	TRBJ1-3	NA	TRBD1
TGCGCCAGCAGCTTGTCACAGCCAACTAATGAAAAACTGTTTTTT	CASSLSQPTNEKLFF	TRBV5-1	TRBJ1-4	NA	NA
TGTGCCAGCAGTCCTGGGGGCCTCCAAGAGACCCAGTACTTC	CASSPGGLQETQYF	TRBV28	TRBJ2-5	NA	NA
TGTGCCAGCAGCTTGGGGCAGGGCGTACCATATGGCTACACCTTC	CASSLGQGVPYGYTF	TRBV5-4	TRBJ1-2	NA	NA
TGTGCCAGCAGTGGCCTAGCAGGAGAGACCCAGTACTTC	CASSGLAGETQYF	TRBV2	TRBJ2-5	once	NA
TGTGCCAGCAGTGACGTCCCCAGTCAGCCCCAGCATTTT	CASSDVPSQPQHF	TRBV6-1	TRBJ1-5	NA	NA